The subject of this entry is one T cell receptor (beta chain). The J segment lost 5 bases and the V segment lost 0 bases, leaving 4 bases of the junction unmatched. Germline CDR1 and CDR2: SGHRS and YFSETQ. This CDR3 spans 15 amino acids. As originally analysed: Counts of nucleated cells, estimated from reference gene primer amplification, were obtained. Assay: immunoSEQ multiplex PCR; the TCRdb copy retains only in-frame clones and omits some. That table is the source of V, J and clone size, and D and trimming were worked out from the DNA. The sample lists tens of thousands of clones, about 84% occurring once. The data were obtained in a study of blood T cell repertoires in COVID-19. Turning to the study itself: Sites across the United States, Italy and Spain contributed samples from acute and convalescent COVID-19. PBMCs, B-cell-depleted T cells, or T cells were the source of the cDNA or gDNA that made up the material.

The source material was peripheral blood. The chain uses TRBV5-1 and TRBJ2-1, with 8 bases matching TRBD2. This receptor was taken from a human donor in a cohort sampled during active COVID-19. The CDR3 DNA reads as TGCGCCAGCAGCTTGGACAGCGGGAGACACAATGAGCAGTTCTTC. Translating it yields CASSLDSGRHNEQFF.